Listed here is a single TCR beta chain. This sample was taken from a study of blood T cell repertoires in COVID-19. Germline CDR1 reads SGHDT; CDR2 reads YYEEEE. V was clipped by 2 bases and J by 5 bases; unmatched bases: 3. The CDR3 runs to 15 residues. The table came from immunoSEQ multiplex PCR; TCRdb's copy has only in-frame clones and leaves some out. Among about 210,000 clones, under 95% were seen once, and the ten largest hold around 1.2%. The chain joins TRBV5-6 to TRBJ2-2, with TRBD2 matching 10 bases. The source is a man aged 25-45 years with acute or convalescent COVID-19. Sequencing used peripheral blood. In DNA form, the CDR3 reads TGTGCCAGCAGCTTACGAGCGGGGGGGACCGGGGAGCTGTTTTTT. Its translation: CASSLRAGGTGELFF.